This T cell receptor (beta chain) was obtained from a study of shared clonotypes between healthy human individuals. Whole-study context: The people who gave samples were a couple of women and a few men aged 18 to 49. Each donor's CD4 naive and CD4 memory cells filled three plates apiece, CD8 naive two, and CD8 memory one. Study observations and caveats: Deeper or shallower sequencing was expected to change how clonotypes are shared among donors.

Of note for this clone: Its antigen is not identified.

Naive CD8 cells, CD45RO-negative and positively selected for CCR7, excluded terminally differentiated effector memory CD45RA+ cells. Deep was the level at which the assay was run. Repertoires were generated with immunoSEQ multiplex PCR, while TCRdb's copy carries only in-frame clones and drops some. The table records 650,000 to 800,000 clones, about 92% of them present only once. Germline V gives CDR1 WNHNN, CDR2 SYGVQD (reference sequence). The CDR3 spans 14 residues. The germline V and J ends were trimmed by 6 bases and 2 bases, with 10 bases remaining between them. This receptor was identified in a man younger than 45 in good health. The chain carries TRBV10-1 and TRBJ2-2, with D tentatively TRBD1 or TRBD2 (5 bases each). The sequenced material came from naive CD8+ T cells sorted from blood. The CDR3 DNA follows: TGCGCCAGCAGCGCTGGGGGAAACACCGGGGAGCTGTTTTTT. It translates to CASSAGGNTGELFF.